A selection of T cell receptor beta chains follows, all from one sample in a study of blood T cell repertoires in COVID-19. This table comes from immunoSEQ multiplex PCR, and its TCRdb copy is limited to in-frame clones, with some not included. Here the sample spans 150,000 to 200,000 clones, 90% being singletons. What was sequenced was peripheral blood. The receptors were sampled from a man aged 45-65 years with acute or convalescent COVID-19. The CDR3 runs from the conserved cysteine through the conserved F or W. The D gene is left open where the match is weak. Only some rows state a clone size, as once, few, many or a class for expanded clones.

clone size,V gene,D gene,J gene,CDR3 protein,CDR3 DNA
-,TRBV5-1,TRBD1,TRBJ2-1,CASSIDRDRGPYNEQFF,TGCGCCAGCAGCATAGACAGGGACCGTGGTCCCTACAATGAGCAGTTCTTC
-,TRBV7-8,-,TRBJ1-2,CASSSSKGLGMVGYTF,TGTGCCAGCAGCTCTTCTAAGGGCCTCGGGATGGTTGGCTACACCTTC
-,TRBV5-1,TRBD1,TRBJ2-7,CASSWDRPGEQYF,TGCGCCAGCAGCTGGGACAGGCCTGGGGAGCAGTACTTC
-,TRBV27,TRBD2,TRBJ2-1,CASQGISGSSYNEQFF,TGTGCCAGCCAGGGGATTAGCGGGAGCTCCTACAATGAGCAGTTCTTC
-,TRBV11-3,TRBD2,TRBJ2-1,CASSMTPAGNEQFF,TGTGCCAGCAGCATGACTCCAGCGGGGAATGAGCAGTTCTTC
few,TRBV11-2,-,TRBJ2-1,CASSHRDNEQFF,TGTGCCAGCAGCCACCGAGATAATGAGCAGTTCTTC
-,TRBV28,-,TRBJ1-2,CASGQNYGYTF,TGTGCCAGTGGACAGAACTATGGCTACACCTTC
-,TRBV2,TRBD1,TRBJ1-3,CASSVLYGDRGSGNTIYF,TGTGCCAGCAGTGTCCTCTACGGGGACAGGGGTTCTGGAAACACCATATATTTT
-,TRBV19,TRBD1,TRBJ2-3,CASSIHGQGADTQYF,TGTGCCAGTAGTATACACGGACAGGGGGCAGATACGCAGTATTTT
-,TRBV7-9,-,TRBJ2-3,CASSFPKEITDTQYF,TGTGCCAGCAGCTTTCCTAAGGAGATCACAGATACGCAGTATTTT
-,TRBV6-6,TRBD1,TRBJ2-5,CASSFTGAETQYF,TGTGCCAGCAGTTTTACAGGGGCGGAGACCCAGTACTTC
once,TRBV6-5,-,TRBJ1-1,CASSTGQGSGFGAFF,TGTGCCAGCAGTACTGGGCAGGGCAGCGGGTTCGGAGCTTTCTTT
-,TRBV6-2/TRBV6-3,-,TRBJ1-2,CASSYSSGKFVYGYTF,TGTGCCAGCAGTTACTCCTCAGGGAAGTTTGTCTATGGCTACACCTTC
-,TRBV2,-,TRBJ1-4,CASRQGRETRQNEKLFF,TGTGCCAGCAGACAGGGTAGGGAAACGCGCCAGAATGAAAAACTGTTTTTT
once,TRBV7-2,-,TRBJ1-2,CASSGGRNYGYTF,TGTGCCAGCAGCGGAGGACGGAACTATGGCTACACCTTC
-,TRBV7-6,-,TRBJ1-6,CASSSVPDSPLHF,TGTGCCAGCAGCTCCGTTCCGGATTCACCCCTCCACTTT
-,TRBV28,TRBD1,TRBJ1-1,CASIDRVKITEAFF,TGTGCCAGCATTGACAGGGTGAAAATAACTGAAGCTTTCTTT
few,TRBV7-8,TRBD1,TRBJ1-6,CASSLLDRESSPLHF,TGTGCCAGCAGCTTATTGGACAGGGAAAGCTCACCCCTCCACTTT
-,TRBV27,TRBD1,TRBJ1-2,CASSLRQGADYGYTF,TGTGCCAGCAGTTTACGGCAGGGGGCAGACTATGGCTACACCTTC
-,TRBV11-2,-,TRBJ2-5,CASSGRDIQRAQYF,TGTGCCAGCAGCGGCCGGGACATCCAGAGGGCCCAGTACTTC
few,TRBV28,-,TRBJ1-1,CASSPHRGRNTEAFF,TGTGCCAGCAGTCCCCACCGGGGTCGGAACACTGAAGCTTTCTTT
few,TRBV11-2,-,TRBJ2-7,CASSLQQDSSYEQYF,TGTGCCAGCAGCTTACAACAGGACAGCTCCTACGAGCAGTACTTC
-,TRBV19,-,TRBJ1-1,CASSIQVNTEAFF,TGTGCCAGTAGTATACAGGTGAACACTGAAGCTTTCTTT
few,TRBV25-1,TRBD1,TRBJ2-2,CASSWTGSNGELFF,TGTGCCAGCAGTTGGACAGGCTCTAACGGGGAGCTGTTTTTT
-,TRBV7-2,-,TRBJ1-5,CASSSGMGQPQHF,TGTGCCAGCAGCTCAGGGATGGGGCAGCCCCAGCATTTT
-,TRBV9,TRBD1,TRBJ1-6,CASSPGQGEAPLHF,TGTGCCAGCAGCCCGGGACAGGGGGAAGCACCCCTCCACTTT
-,TRBV28,-,TRBJ1-2,CASSPIPDRNYVGYTF,TGTGCCAGCAGTCCAATTCCGGACAGAAATTATGTTGGCTACACCTTC
-,TRBV11-2,-,TRBJ2-1,CASSPLSFLDNEQFF,TGTGCCAGCAGCCCCCTGTCCTTCCTCGACAATGAGCAGTTCTTC
-,TRBV2,TRBD2,TRBJ2-7,CASDYPGLAGGPGQYF,TGTGCCAGCGACTATCCGGGACTAGCGGGAGGGCCTGGGCAGTACTTC
-,TRBV2,TRBD1,TRBJ1-1,CASSPGQGWVNTEAFF,TGTGCCAGCAGTCCGGGACAGGGGTGGGTGAACACTGAAGCTTTCTTT
-,TRBV2,TRBD1,TRBJ1-1,CASSETGQENTEAFF,TGTGCCAGCAGTGAAACGGGACAGGAGAACACTGAAGCTTTCTTT
-,TRBV7-9,-,TRBJ1-4,CASSLGSGGADEKLFF,TGTGCCAGCAGCTTAGGGTCCGGAGGGGCTGACGAAAAACTGTTTTTT
-,TRBV12-3/TRBV12-4,TRBD1,TRBJ1-2,CASRQKSGGNYTF,TGTGCCAGCAGACAAAAGTCAGGGGGCAACTACACCTTC
-,TRBV7-3,TRBD2,TRBJ2-3,CASSSLSGGTDTQYF,TGTGCCAGCAGCTCCCTTAGCGGGGGCACAGATACGCAGTATTTT
once,TRBV23-1,TRBD1,TRBJ1-2,CASGFGGRQGAIGYTF,TGCGCCAGCGGTTTTGGGGGGCGACAGGGGGCGATTGGCTACACCTTC
-,TRBV10-3,TRBD2,TRBJ2-3,CAIGLAGGTDTQYF,TGTGCCATCGGCCTAGCGGGGGGCACAGATACGCAGTATTTT
once,TRBV5-4,TRBD1,TRBJ1-2,CASSSPGQGFHGYTF,TGTGCCAGCAGCTCCCCGGGACAGGGATTTCATGGCTACACCTTC
-,TRBV13,-,TRBJ2-3,CASSLGLGGQDTQYF,TGTGCCAGCAGCTTAGGGCTGGGGGGGCAGGATACGCAGTATTTT
-,TRBV12-3/TRBV12-4,-,TRBJ1-6,CASSLVNGSPLHF,TGTGCCAGCAGTTTAGTTAACGGTTCACCCCTCCACTTT
-,TRBV6-2/TRBV6-3,TRBD1,TRBJ1-1,CASSRGQVLTEAFF,TGTGCCAGCAGCCGCGGACAGGTACTCACTGAAGCTTTCTTT
-,TRBV27,-,TRBJ2-7,CASSFGGTGPEQYF,TGTGCCAGCAGTTTCGGGGGAACTGGCCCGGAGCAGTACTTC
-,TRBV11-3,-,TRBJ2-3,CASSLAGRDTQYF,TGTGCCAGCAGCTTAGCGGGAAGGGATACGCAGTATTTT
-,TRBV4-3,TRBD1,TRBJ2-2,CASSQDRGRLWETGELFF,TGCGCCAGCAGCCAGGACAGGGGGCGTTTATGGGAGACCGGGGAGCTGTTTTTT
-,TRBV19,-,TRBJ1-2,CASSTSFGVVNYGYTF,TGTGCCAGTAGTACCTCCTTCGGGGTCGTTAACTATGGCTACACCTTC
-,TRBV11-2,TRBD2,TRBJ2-5,CASSPTAGTKETQYF,TGTGCCAGCAGCCCCACAGCGGGGACTAAAGAGACCCAGTACTTC
-,TRBV19,-,TRBJ2-1,CASSLRGTSYNEQFF,TGTGCCAGTAGCCTACGGGGGACCTCCTACAATGAGCAGTTCTTC
-,TRBV2,-,TRBJ2-7,CASSESGGTYEQYF,TGTGCCAGCAGTGAATCCGGAGGCACCTACGAGCAGTACTTC
-,TRBV27,-,TRBJ1-4,CASRAQATNEKLFF,TGTGCCAGCAGGGCACAGGCAACTAATGAAAAACTGTTTTTT
-,TRBV18,-,TRBJ1-1,CASSPGGGPRNTEAFF,TGTGCCAGCTCCCCGGGAGGCGGCCCAAGGAACACTGAAGCTTTCTTT
once,TRBV10-3,TRBD1,TRBJ2-3,CAIRPGQTSTDTQYF,TGTGCCATCAGGCCGGGACAGACGAGCACAGATACGCAGTATTTT
-,TRBV28,TRBD1,TRBJ1-5,CASRPQGGNQPQHF,TGTGCCAGCAGACCTCAGGGGGGCAATCAGCCCCAGCATTTT
-,TRBV25-1,-,TRBJ1-2,CASSARWGGGYTF,TGTGCCAGCAGTGCCCGATGGGGAGGTGGCTACACCTTC
-,TRBV28,-,TRBJ1-6,CASRETGHAWRIGSPLHF,TGTGCCAGCAGAGAGACGGGACATGCCTGGCGTATTGGTTCACCCCTCCACTTT
-,TRBV5-6,-,TRBJ2-3,CASSLVQRNTDTQYF,TGTGCCAGCAGCTTGGTTCAGAGGAACACAGATACGCAGTATTTT
-,TRBV10-3,-,TRBJ1-3,CAIGTSVGNTIYF,TGTGCCATCGGGACTTCCGTTGGAAACACCATATATTTT
-,TRBV18,TRBD2,TRBJ2-3,CASLAGGTDTQYF,TGTGCCAGCTTGGCGGGGGGCACAGATACGCAGTATTTT
few,TRBV28,TRBD1,TRBJ1-2,CASSLHRGLGYTF,TGTGCCAGCAGTCTTCACAGGGGGCTCGGCTACACCTTC
-,TRBV19,TRBD1,TRBJ1-5,CASSISGQGHQPQHF,TGTGCCAGTAGTATTAGTGGACAGGGACATCAGCCCCAGCATTTT
-,TRBV27,-,TRBJ1-5,CASSLSFNQPQHF,TGTGCCAGCAGTTTATCCTTTAATCAGCCCCAGCATTTT